The present T cell receptor (beta chain) was sequenced within a study of blood T cell repertoires in COVID-19. Study in general: Samples representing acute and convalescent COVID-19 were sourced from the United States, Italy and Spain. In each case, the material was cDNA or gDNA derived from T cells, B-cell-depleted T cells, or PBMCs.

The authors' processing: Cell counts per sample came from amplifying reference gene primers. The data were produced by immunoSEQ multiplex PCR, yet TCRdb's version contains in-frame clones alone and is incomplete. The V and J calls and the clone size are those of that table, but D and trimming were determined from the DNA. The data hold about 380,000 clones, with roughly four fifths observed a single time. The CDR3 loop spans 19 amino acids. Per the germline V gene, CDR1 is SGHNT and CDR2 is YENEEA. Trimming cost V 1 base and J 3 bases; bases outside gene matches: 11. Sequencing was performed on peripheral blood. This chain joins TRBV11-3 and TRBJ1-5; the match to TRBD1 covers 11 bases. The sequence was collected from a human donor with acute or convalescent COVID-19. The donor label of this sample is uncertain. In nucleotides, the CDR3 is TGTGCCAGCAGCTTAGCAGGACAGGGGGCGTGGATATACAATCAGCCCCAGCATTTT. Protein product: CASSLAGQGAWIYNQPQHF.